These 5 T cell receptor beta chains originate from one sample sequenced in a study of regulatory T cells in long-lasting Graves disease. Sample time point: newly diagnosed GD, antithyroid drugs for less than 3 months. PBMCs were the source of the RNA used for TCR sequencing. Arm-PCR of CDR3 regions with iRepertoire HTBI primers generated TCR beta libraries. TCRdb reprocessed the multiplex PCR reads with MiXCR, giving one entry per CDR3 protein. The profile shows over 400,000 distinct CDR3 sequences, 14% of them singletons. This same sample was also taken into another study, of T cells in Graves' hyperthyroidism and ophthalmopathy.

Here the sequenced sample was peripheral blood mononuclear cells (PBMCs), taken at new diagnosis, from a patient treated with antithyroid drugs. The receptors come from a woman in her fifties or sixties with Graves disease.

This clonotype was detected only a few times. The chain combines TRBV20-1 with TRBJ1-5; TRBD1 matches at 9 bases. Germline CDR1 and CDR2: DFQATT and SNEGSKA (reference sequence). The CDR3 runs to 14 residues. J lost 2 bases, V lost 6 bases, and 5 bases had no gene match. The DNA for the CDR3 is TGCAGTGCGAGGACAGGGGCCGGCAATCAGCCCCAGCATTTT. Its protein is CSARTGAGNQPQHF.

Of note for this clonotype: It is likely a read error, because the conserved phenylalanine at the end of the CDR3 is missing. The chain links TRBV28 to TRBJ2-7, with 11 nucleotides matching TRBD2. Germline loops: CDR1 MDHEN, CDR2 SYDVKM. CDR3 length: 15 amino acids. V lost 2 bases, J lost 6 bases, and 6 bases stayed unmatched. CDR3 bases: TGTGCCAGCAGTTTACCCCTAGCGGGAGGTTCCGAGCAGTACCTC. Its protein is CASSLPLAGGSEQYL.

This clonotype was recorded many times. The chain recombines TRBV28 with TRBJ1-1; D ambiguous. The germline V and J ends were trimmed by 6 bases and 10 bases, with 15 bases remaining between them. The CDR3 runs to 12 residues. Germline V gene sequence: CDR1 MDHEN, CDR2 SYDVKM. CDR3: CASREGRAGAFF. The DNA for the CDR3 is TGTGCCAGCAGAGAAGGACGGGCTGGAGCTTTCTTT.

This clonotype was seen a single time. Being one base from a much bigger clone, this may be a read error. This CDR3 is CSVEDRGTRRYF. As DNA, the CDR3 is TGCAGCGTCGAAGATCGAGGGACCCGGCGGTACTTC. The chain links TRBV29-1 to TRBJ2-7, with D perhaps being TRBD1 or TRBD2 (5 bases each). The germline V gene encodes CDR1 SQVTM and CDR2 ANQGSEA. There are 12 residues in the CDR3.

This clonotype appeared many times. The CDR3 DNA sequence: TGTGCCAGCAGTGAAGCGGTACAGAAACTTTATAGCAATCAGCCCCAGCATTTT. This gives the protein CASSEAVQKLYSNQPQHF. J is TRBJ1-5 and V is TRBV2; D is uncertain. CDR3 size: 18 residues. In germline, CDR1 is SNHLY, CDR2 FYNNEI. Trimming removed 0 bases at V and 0 bases at J, with 15 bases between.